Listed below are T cell receptor beta chains from one sample, sequenced in a study of T cell clones after liver transplantation. Some clones are missing from TCRdb's copy, which holds only in-frame ones; the method was immunoSEQ multiplex PCR. The sample has about 75,000 clones, roughly nine tenths seen once. The sample in question was CD4+ T cells from blood, obtained before liver transplant. Receptors originate from a human donor who received a liver transplant. Each CDR3 is given with its conserved first and last residue. A D gene is named only where the DNA matches it firmly. Clone size is stated in some rows and not others, as once, few, many or a class when expanded.

j_call v_call d_call clone_size cdr3_nt cdr3_aa
TRBJ1-1 TRBV19 TRBD1 NA TGTGCCAGCCGGGACAGGGGATGGAACACTGAAGCTTTCTTT CASRDRGWNTEAFF
TRBJ1-2 TRBV18 NA NA TGTGCCAGCTCACCGACAGACTATGGCTACACCTTC CASSPTDYGYTF
TRBJ2-5 TRBV5-1 NA once TGCGCCAGCGTACGGAGTGAACCGGTCCAAGAGACCCAGTACTTC CASVRSEPVQETQYF
TRBJ2-4 TRBV6-6 NA once TGTGCCAGCAGCCCGAGGGGGGCGCAGGCCAAAAACATTCAGTACTTC CASSPRGAQAKNIQYF
TRBJ2-2 TRBV6-5 TRBD2 NA TGTGCCAGCAGTTACAATCCCCCGGCTAGCGGGAATGAGCTGTTTTTT CASSYNPPASGNELFF
TRBJ1-1 TRBV27 NA NA TGTGCCAGCAGTCCATTTCAGCCCAAGTTGAACACTGAAGCTTTCTTT CASSPFQPKLNTEAFF
TRBJ2-1 TRBV6-5 TRBD1 NA TGTGCCAGCAGGGGGACAGGGATTAACAATGAGCAGTTCTTC CASRGTGINNEQFF
TRBJ2-6 TRBV2 TRBD1 NA TGTGCCAGCAGTCCGACAGGGTCTGGGGCCAACGTCCTGACTTTC CASSPTGSGANVLTF
TRBJ2-1 TRBV11-3 TRBD2 NA TGTGCCAGCAGCTTAAGCGGGAAGTCCTACAATGAGCAGTTCTTC CASSLSGKSYNEQFF
TRBJ2-5 TRBV5-4 NA NA TGTGCCAGCAGCTTGGGACAGGTTGGGGGAGAGACCCAGTACTTC CASSLGQVGGETQYF
TRBJ2-1 TRBV7-2 TRBD2 NA TGTGCCAGCAGCTTGATAGCGGGAACCAATGAGCAGTTCTTC CASSLIAGTNEQFF
TRBJ2-6 TRBV30 NA NA TGTGCCTGGAGGGGGGCTGGGGCCAACGTCCTGACTTTC CAWRGAGANVLTF
TRBJ2-7 TRBV9 TRBD1 NA TGTGCCAGCAGCGTAGGGGACAGGGGATACGAGCAGTACTTC CASSVGDRGYEQYF
TRBJ2-3 TRBV6-1 NA once TGTGCCAGCAGTGTTCAGGCCGGGGATACGCAGTATTTT CASSVQAGDTQYF
TRBJ1-1 TRBV2 NA NA TGTGCCAGCAGGGGGAGCACTCGGAGCACTGAAGCTTTCTTT CASRGSTRSTEAFF
TRBJ2-1 TRBV5-1 NA NA TGCGCCAGCAGCTCCATGGCAGGGAAGGATGAGCAGTTCTTC CASSSMAGKDEQFF
TRBJ2-1 TRBV2 TRBD2 NA TGTGCCAGCAGCCGGACTAGCGGGAGGGCCAGTGAGCAGTTCTTC CASSRTSGRASEQFF
TRBJ2-6 TRBV5-1 TRBD1 NA TGCGCCAGCAGGTTCCGCGACCGGGACAGGGGGTCTGGGGCCAACGTCCTGACTTTC CASRFRDRDRGSGANVLTF
TRBJ2-5 TRBV7-2 TRBD1 NA TGTGCCAGCAGCCTGGGACAGGGGGCCGGAGAGACCCAGTACTTC CASSLGQGAGETQYF
TRBJ1-5 TRBV28 TRBD1 NA TGTGCCAGCAGTCCATACGACAGGGGACCTGGCAATCAGCCCCAGCATTTT CASSPYDRGPGNQPQHF
TRBJ2-3 TRBV9 NA NA TGTGCCAGCAGCGTAGCCCCCGGTAGAAGCACAGATACGCAGTATTTT CASSVAPGRSTDTQYF
TRBJ2-5 TRBV19 NA once TGTGCCAGTAGTATAGACGGGGAGACCCAGTACTTC CASSIDGETQYF
TRBJ1-5 TRBV30 NA NA TGTGCCTGGAGTCGGAAAGGTGTTAGCAATCAGCCCCAGCATTTT CAWSRKGVSNQPQHF
TRBJ2-3 TRBV19 TRBD2 NA TGTGCCAGTAGGGACCCCGGTAGCGGGAGAACGACAGATACGCAGTATTTT CASRDPGSGRTTDTQYF
TRBJ2-3 TRBV19 NA NA TGTGCCAGTAACCCGGGCCCCCCTACGCAGTATTTT CASNPGPPTQYF
TRBJ1-4 TRBV5-1 TRBD1 NA TGCGCCAGCAGCTTGAGTGGACAGGAGACAACTAATGAAAAACTGTTTTTT CASSLSGQETTNEKLFF
TRBJ2-1 TRBV11-3 NA NA TGTGCCAGCAGAGGCAGGGGTTACAATGAGCAGTTCTTC CASRGRGYNEQFF
TRBJ2-2 TRBV18 TRBD2 NA TGTGCCAGCTCAAGCGCGGGGGCGAACACCGGGGAGCTGTTTTTT CASSSAGANTGELFF
TRBJ2-7 TRBV5-5 NA NA TGTGCCAGCAGCCTGCAGGGGATAGTCTCCTACGAGCAGTACTTC CASSLQGIVSYEQYF
TRBJ2-1 TRBV7-8 TRBD2 once TGTGCCAGCAGCCCAGAGACTAGCGGGAGGGCCACTTCTGAGCAGTTCTTC CASSPETSGRATSEQFF
TRBJ2-3 TRBV7-6 TRBD1 NA TGTGCCAGCAGCTCTAGGCCCCAGGGGGCCCCAGATACGCAGTATTTT CASSSRPQGAPDTQYF
TRBJ2-1 TRBV11-1 TRBD2 NA TGTGCCAGCAGCTTAGGGACTAGCGGGAGTTATGAGCAGTTCTTC CASSLGTSGSYEQFF
TRBJ1-4 TRBV9 NA NA TGTGCCAGCAGCCCAGGGACGTCTAATGAAAAACTGTTTTTT CASSPGTSNEKLFF
TRBJ2-1 TRBV28 TRBD2 NA TGTGCCAGCAGCGATAGCGGGAGAAGGGGCAATGAGCAGTTCTTC CASSDSGRRGNEQFF
TRBJ2-7 TRBV5-1 TRBD2 NA TGCGCCACTCAGCGGGACCCTTCCTACGAGCAGTACTTC CATQRDPSYEQYF
TRBJ2-3 TRBV27 NA NA TGTGCCAGCAGAGGATTTGCGGGCACAGATACGCAGTATTTT CASRGFAGTDTQYF
TRBJ2-7 TRBV18 NA NA TGTGCCAGCTCACCAGACTACTCTCCTGACGAGCAGTACTTC CASSPDYSPDEQYF
TRBJ2-7 TRBV28 TRBD2 NA TGTGCCAGCCTTCGACTAGCGGGAGGAAGCGAGCAGTACTTC CASLRLAGGSEQYF
TRBJ2-1 TRBV9 TRBD1 NA TGTGCCAGCAGCGTAGCTACTGGCCAGGGGGCGAAAAATGAGCAGTTCTTC CASSVATGQGAKNEQFF
TRBJ2-4 TRBV27 TRBD1 NA TGTGCCAGCAGTCCGCTATCCGGGACAGGGTGGTCCATTCAGTACTTC CASSPLSGTGWSIQYF
TRBJ1-5 TRBV18 TRBD1 NA TGTGCCAGCTCACCGGACAGGGGGTTTAATCAGCCCCAGCATTTT CASSPDRGFNQPQHF
TRBJ2-1 TRBV4-1 NA NA TGCGCCAGCAGCCAAGATAACAGGGGGGCGGCGGGAGGGTACAATGAGCAGTTCTTC CASSQDNRGAAGGYNEQFF
TRBJ2-1 TRBV30 TRBD2 NA TGTGCCTGGAGTGTCTTAGCGGGAGGGTCTGAGCAGTTCTTC CAWSVLAGGSEQFF
TRBJ2-2 TRBV18 NA NA TGTGCCAGCTCACCACCGGCGTTCGGGGGAACCGGGGAGCTGTTTTTT CASSPPAFGGTGELFF
TRBJ2-3 TRBV4-1 TRBD2 NA TGCGCCAGCAGCCCCGGTCCGGGACTAGCCGCGGATACGCAGTATTTT CASSPGPGLAADTQYF
TRBJ1-2 TRBV27 TRBD1 NA TGTGCCAGCAGTTCCCCCGCGGGGACAGGGACTTATGGCTACACCTTC CASSSPAGTGTYGYTF
TRBJ2-3 TRBV5-1 NA NA TGCGCCAGCAGCACCCGAGCGCGCCATAGCACAGATACGCAGTATTTT CASSTRARHSTDTQYF
TRBJ1-4 TRBV7-9 NA once TGTGCCAGCAGCTCCCTACAGGCGCCTAATGAAAAACTGTTTTTT CASSSLQAPNEKLFF
TRBJ2-7 TRBV6-4 NA NA TGTGCCAGCAGCAAGGGGATCGAGCAGTACTTC CASSKGIEQYF